This T cell receptor (beta chain) was found in a study of PD-1 blockade in classical Hodgkin lymphoma. Study results and caveats: Unlike CD8+ TCR diversity, which did not rise significantly by C4D1, CD4+ TCR diversity did. Relapsed/refractory patients reportedly had the lowest baseline TCR diversity, below newly diagnosed patients, who were below healthy donors.

Remarks on this clone: Its antigen is not identified.

The table came from immunoSEQ multiplex PCR; TCRdb's copy has only in-frame clones and leaves some out. Among about 19,000 clones, approximately 90% were seen once, and the ten largest hold about 12%. V was clipped by 6 bases and J by 3 bases; unmatched bases: 4. CDR3 size: 15 residues. Germline CDR1 and CDR2: MNHEY and SVGAGI. Every single patient, without exception, relapsed after autologous stem cell transplantation, and brentuximab vedotin exposure varied. The sequenced sample was peripheral blood mononuclear cells (PBMCs), obtained before the second cycle of nivolumab. This TCR derives from a human donor with classical Hodgkin lymphoma. The chain has TRBV6-5 and TRBJ2-1, with 11 bases identical to TRBD2. Here the CDR3 DNA reads TGTGCCAGCAGAGGAACTAGCGGGGGCTACAATGAGCAGTTCTTC. It codes for CASRGTSGGYNEQFF.